Listed here are 18 T cell receptor beta chains from one sample, sequenced in a study of blood T cell repertoires in COVID-19. The table came from immunoSEQ multiplex PCR; TCRdb's copy has only in-frame clones and leaves some out. Counted here are roughly 160,000 clones, more than 65% occurring once; the ten biggest clones make up 7.5% to 8.5%. Input material: peripheral blood. The receptors derive from a woman aged 60-70 years with COVID-19, enrolled during active disease.

The genes are TRBV10-3 and TRBJ2-4, with 7 bases aligning to TRBD1. This CDR3 spans 12 amino acids. Trimming cost V 10 bases and J 8 bases; bases outside gene matches: 8. The germline V gene encodes CDR1 ENHRY and CDR2 SYGVKD. In DNA, the CDR3 is TGTGCCACCCGACAGGGTGGTGACATTCAGTACTTC. Translating it yields CATRQGGDIQYF.

This sequence joins TRBV5-1 and TRBJ1-1; possible D gene TRBD1, 6 bases. V lost 5 bases, J lost 8 bases, and 28 bases lay in between. The CDR3 length is 17 residues. Germline V gene data show CDR1 as SGHRS and CDR2 as YFSETQ. Here the CDR3 reads CASRKGQPERGFMEAFF. DNA of the CDR3: TGCGCCAGCAGGAAAGGACAGCCCGAAAGAGGGTTCATGGAAGCTTTCTTT.

The V call is TRBV3-1 (or the pseudogene TRBV3-2), the J call TRBJ2-1, with 8 bases lining up with TRBD2. The CDR3 runs 13 residues. Germline values: CDR1 LGHDT, CDR2 YNNKEL (reference sequence). J lost 9 bases, V lost 4 bases, and 5 bases had no gene match. The CDR3 DNA is TGTGCCAGCAGCCCGGGACTAGTCGTTGAGCAGTTCTTC. Translated: CASSPGLVVEQFF.

This chain joins TRBV7-8 and TRBJ1-2; D remains ambiguous. The CDR3 contains 14 residues. CDR1 SGHVS and CDR2 FQNEAQ come from the germline V gene. Trimming stripped 4 bases from V and 8 bases from J, with 17 bases between. CDR3 residues: CASSSSGSGEGYTF. The CDR3 nucleotides read TGTGCCAGCAGCTCTAGCGGGTCTGGGGAGGGCTACACCTTC.

V and J are TRBV7-3 and TRBJ1-1; D is unclear. Trimming removed 5 bases at V and 4 bases at J, with 14 bases between. Germline V CDR1 and CDR2: SGHTA, FQGTGA. The CDR3 length is 14 residues. CDR3 DNA sequence: TGTGCCAGCAGCATGACACCGGTGAGCACTGAAGCTTTCTTT. Translation gives CASSMTPVSTEAFF.

V is TRBV6-5 and J is TRBJ2-7, with D possibly TRBD2 on 6 matching bases. The CDR3 contains 13 residues. Between the trimmed V and J ends, which lost 6 bases and 7 bases, there was a span of 16 bases. Germline values: CDR1 MNHEY, CDR2 SVGAGI. CDR3 residues: CASRPGGRKEQYF. CDR3 DNA sequence: TGTGCCAGCAGGCCCGGGGGAAGGAAGGAGCAGTACTTC.

This chain joins TRBV6-5 and TRBJ2-3, with 14 bases aligning to TRBD2. This CDR3 is built from 16 residues. Germline-derived CDR1 and CDR2 are MNHEY and SVGAGI. The V and J ends lost 0 bases and 4 bases, in that order; junction bases with no gene match: 0. CDR3 DNA sequence: TGTGCCAGCAGTTACTCGACTAGCGGGAGGGCAGATACGCAGTATTTT. This gives the protein CASSYSTSGRADTQYF.

The J gene is TRBJ1-2, the V gene TRBV9; 7 bases align to TRBD1. The CDR3 sequence is 19 residues long. Trimming took 3 bases from V and 6 from J; bases not matched to a gene: 23. CDR1 is SGDLS, CDR2 YYNGEE, per germline. In nucleotides, the CDR3 is TGTGCCAGCAGCGGCGGGGTTTACCGACAGGGAATTCTGGACGATGGCTACACCTTC. Translating gives CASSGGVYRQGILDDGYTF.

The gene calls are TRBV5-5 and TRBJ2-2; 10 bases fit TRBD1. V shed 2 bases, J shed 6 bases, and the junction held 4 bases outside the gene matches. From germline, CDR1 is SGHKS and CDR2 YYEKEE (reference sequence). The CDR3 consists of 15 residues. The CDR3 protein is CASSFWTGGAGELFF. As DNA, the CDR3 is TGTGCCAGCAGCTTCTGGACAGGGGGAGCCGGGGAGCTGTTTTTT.

A few counts support this clone. J is TRBJ2-5 and V is TRBV11-2; 11 bases fit TRBD2. Per the germline V gene, CDR1 is SGHAT and CDR2 is FQNNGV. The CDR3 sequence is 16 residues long. Germline trimming cut 3 bases from V and 5 bases from J; bases unmatched to any gene: 8. CDR3 sequence: CASSLSSGGQGETQYF. The CDR3 DNA reads TGTGCCAGCAGCTTGTCTAGCGGGGGGCAGGGGGAGACCCAGTACTTC.

The V call is TRBV6-4, the J call TRBJ1-5; weak D call: TRBD1 (5 bases). From germline, CDR1 is MRHNA and CDR2 SNTAGT. This CDR3 contains 15 residues. Trimming removed 6 bases at V and 1 base at J, with 13 bases between. The CDR3 protein is CASSSGHGSNQPQHF. CDR3 nucleotide sequence: TGTGCCAGCAGCTCTGGACACGGGAGCAATCAGCCCCAGCATTTT.

The chain couples TRBV9 to TRBJ2-2; no definite D call. Germline V lookup: CDR1 SGDLS, CDR2 YYNGEE. Trimming removed 0 bases at V and 5 bases at J, with 8 bases between. This CDR3 is 14 amino acids long. The CDR3 DNA sequence: TGTGCCAGCAGCGTAGTCCCCCGGACCGGGGAGCTGTTTTTT. Translated, it gives CASSVVPRTGELFF.

V gene TRBV28 combines with J gene TRBJ1-6, with no clear D. The germline V gene encodes CDR1 MDHEN and CDR2 SYDVKM. V was clipped by 7 bases and J by 11 bases, with 12 bases between them. The CDR3 consists of 12 residues. In DNA form, the CDR3 reads TGTGCCAGCAAAAGTGGGCAGCCACCCCTCCACTTT. The encoded protein is CASKSGQPPLHF.

This clone was found once. The chain employs TRBV5-5 and TRBJ2-7; TRBD2 aligns across 14 bases. From germline, CDR1 is SGHKS and CDR2 YYEKEE (reference sequence). Unmatched junction bases numbered 8, after V lost 4 bases and J lost 2 bases. CDR3 length: 17 residues. This CDR3 is CASSLTGTSGSAYEQYF. The CDR3 bases are TGTGCCAGCAGCCTAACTGGGACTAGCGGGAGCGCCTACGAGCAGTACTTC. Based on the CDR3 plus reference TRBV5-5 and TRBJ2-7, the full variable domain is DAGVTQSPTHLIKTRGQQVTLRCSPISGHKSVSWYQQVLGQGPQFIFQYYEKEERGRGNFPDRFSARQFPNYSSELNVNALLLGDSALYLCASSLTGTSGSAYEQYFGPGTRLTVT.

This clone was recorded once. In DNA, the CDR3 is TGTGCCAGTAGTGTAACAGTGGACACTGAAGCTTTCTTT. This encodes CASSVTVDTEAFF. The genes are TRBV19 and TRBJ1-1, with D hard to call. Trimming stripped 5 bases from V and 3 bases from J, with 10 bases between. CDR1 and CDR2 from the germline V gene are LNHDA and SQIVND (reference sequence). CDR3 length: 13 residues.

CDR3 bases: TGTGCCAGCAGCCGAACCGACAGGGATCATGGCTACACCTTC. This codes for CASSRTDRDHGYTF. V gene TRBV5-6 combines with J gene TRBJ1-2; TRBD1 aligns across 7 bases. Trimming at V came to 4 bases and at J to 6 bases, leaving 9 bases not matched to a gene. This CDR3 is built from 14 residues. CDR1 and CDR2 from the germline V gene are SGHDT and YYEEEE.

CDR3 in amino acids: CASSYGLAGGPGYNEQFF. The DNA for the CDR3 is TGTGCCAGCAGTTACGGACTAGCGGGAGGGCCGGGGTACAATGAGCAGTTCTTC. The chain carries TRBV6-2 or TRBV6-3 and TRBJ2-1, with 15 positions matching TRBD2. The CDR3 sequence is 18 residues long. CDR1 MNHEY and CDR2 SVGEGT come from the germline V gene. Losses at the gene ends were 2 bases for V and 4 bases for J; bases not matched to a gene: 6.

V gene TRBV27 combines with J gene TRBJ2-2, with D possibly matching TRBD1 (6 bases). Trimming stripped 5 bases from V and 0 bases from J, with 10 bases between. This CDR3 spans 15 amino acids. CDR1 and CDR2 from the germline V gene are MNHEY and SMNVEV (reference sequence). CDR3 coding DNA: TGTGCCAGCAGTAGGGACAACGCGAACACCGGGGAGCTGTTTTTT. It encodes CASSRDNANTGELFF.